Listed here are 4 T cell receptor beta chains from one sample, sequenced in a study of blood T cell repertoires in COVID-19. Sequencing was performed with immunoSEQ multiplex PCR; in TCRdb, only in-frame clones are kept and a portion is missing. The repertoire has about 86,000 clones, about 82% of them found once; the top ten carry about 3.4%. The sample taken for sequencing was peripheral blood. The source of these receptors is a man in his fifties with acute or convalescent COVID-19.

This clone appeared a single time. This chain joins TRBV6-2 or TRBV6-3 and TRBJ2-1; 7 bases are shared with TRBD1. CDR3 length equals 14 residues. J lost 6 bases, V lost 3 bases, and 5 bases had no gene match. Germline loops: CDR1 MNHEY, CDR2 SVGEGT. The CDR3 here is CASSYGDSRNEQFF. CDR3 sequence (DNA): TGTGCCAGCAGTTATGGGGACAGCCGCAATGAGCAGTTCTTC.

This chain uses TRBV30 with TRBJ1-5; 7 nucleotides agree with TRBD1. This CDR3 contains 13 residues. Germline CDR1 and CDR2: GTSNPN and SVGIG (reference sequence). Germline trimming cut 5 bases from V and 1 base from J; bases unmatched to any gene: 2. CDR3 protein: CAWDRESNQPQHF. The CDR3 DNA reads TGTGCCTGGGACAGGGAAAGCAATCAGCCCCAGCATTTT.

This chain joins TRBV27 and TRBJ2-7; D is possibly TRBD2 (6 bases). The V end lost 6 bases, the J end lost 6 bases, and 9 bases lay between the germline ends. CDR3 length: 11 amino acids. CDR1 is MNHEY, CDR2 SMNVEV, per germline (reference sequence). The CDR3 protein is CASRSGFEQYF. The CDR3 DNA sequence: TGTGCCAGCAGAAGCGGGTTCGAGCAGTACTTC.

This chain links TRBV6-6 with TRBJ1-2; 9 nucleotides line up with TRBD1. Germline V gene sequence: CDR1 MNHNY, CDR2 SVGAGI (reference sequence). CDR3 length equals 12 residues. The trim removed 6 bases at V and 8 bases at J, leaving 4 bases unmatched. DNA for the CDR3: TGTGCCAGCAGCCGACAGGGGGAAGGCTACACCTTC. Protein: CASSRQGEGYTF.